The 6 T cell receptor beta chains in this list originate from one sample, sequenced in a study of blood T cell repertoires in COVID-19. Assay used: immunoSEQ multiplex PCR; TCRdb lists only in-frame clones, some missing. The sample holds approximately 70,000 clones, roughly 85% seen once. The material sequenced was peripheral blood. Every receptor here comes from a man in his 60s with active or convalescent COVID-19.

The chain uses TRBV30 and TRBJ1-1; D is perhaps TRBD1 (5 bases). V was pared by 4 bases and J by 4 bases, with 10 bases between. The CDR3 is 12 amino acids. CDR1 is GTSNPN, CDR2 SVGIG, per germline (reference sequence). CDR3 bases: TGTGCCTGGAAGGCAGGGCCCACTGAAGCTTTCTTT. Translated: CAWKAGPTEAFF.

V usage is TRBV5-1 and J usage is TRBJ1-6, with D uncertain. This CDR3 region has 15 residues. The germline V gene has CDR1 SGHRS and CDR2 YFSETQ. V shed 0 bases and J shed 9 bases, with 13 bases lying between them. Written as DNA, the CDR3 is TGCGCCAGCAGCTTGGATGGATTCGAGGGTTCACCCCTCCACTTT. It encodes CASSLDGFEGSPLHF.

The CDR3 DNA reads as TGTGCCAGCAGTGAAGCCGCGGGGGCCGCCTACGAGCAGTACTTC. Protein sequence: CASSEAAGAAYEQYF. The chain carries TRBV6-1 and TRBJ2-7, with TRBD2 as a possible D gene (7 bases). CDR1 is MNHNS, CDR2 SASEGT, per germline. Trimming took off 0 bases at V and 2 bases at J, with 11 bases between the two ends. CDR3 size: 15 residues.

V and J are TRBV5-6 and TRBJ2-1; D perhaps matches TRBD2 (6 bases). With 2 bases removed from V and 3 bases from J, the gap between germline ends came to 18 bases. Germline V gives CDR1 SGHDT, CDR2 YYEEEE. The CDR3 length is 17 residues. The CDR3 nucleotides read TGTGCCAGCAGCTTTTTCGCGGGGCCTAACTTCTACAATGAGCAGTTCTTC. This translates into CASSFFAGPNFYNEQFF. Complete variable domain (other parts from reference TRBV5-6 and TRBJ2-1): DAGVTQSPTHLIKTRGQQVTLRCSPKSGHDTVSWYQQALGQGPQFIFQYYEEEERQRGNFPDRFSGHQFPNYSSELNVNALLLGDSALYLCASSFFAGPNFYNEQFFGPGTRLTVL.

This chain links TRBV20-1 with TRBJ2-7, with 11 bases matching TRBD2. V was pared by 3 bases and J by 7 bases, with 11 bases of the junction left unmatched. The CDR3 spans 15 residues. CDR1 DFQATT and CDR2 SNEGSKA come from the germline V gene (reference sequence). CDR3 loop: CSASILLAGVREQYF. DNA of the CDR3: TGCAGTGCTAGTATTTTACTAGCGGGGGTTCGAGAGCAGTACTTC.

The rearrangement links TRBV7-9 to TRBJ2-1; D might be TRBD2 (5 bases). Deletions cut 5 bases from V and 5 bases from J, with 16 bases between. The length of the CDR3 is 15 residues. Germline-derived CDR1 and CDR2 are SEHNR and FQNEAQ (reference sequence). The DNA for the CDR3 is TGTGCCAGCAGCCGCACCTTGCCGGGGAACAATGAGCAGTTCTTC. Its protein is CASSRTLPGNNEQFF. Full variable domain (remainder filled in from reference TRBV7-9 and TRBJ2-1): DTGVSQNPRHKITKRGQNVTFRCDPISEHNRLYWYRQTLGQGPEFLTYFQNEAQLEKSRLLSDRFSAERPKGSFSTLEIQRTEQGDSAMYLCASSRTLPGNNEQFFGPGTRLTVL.